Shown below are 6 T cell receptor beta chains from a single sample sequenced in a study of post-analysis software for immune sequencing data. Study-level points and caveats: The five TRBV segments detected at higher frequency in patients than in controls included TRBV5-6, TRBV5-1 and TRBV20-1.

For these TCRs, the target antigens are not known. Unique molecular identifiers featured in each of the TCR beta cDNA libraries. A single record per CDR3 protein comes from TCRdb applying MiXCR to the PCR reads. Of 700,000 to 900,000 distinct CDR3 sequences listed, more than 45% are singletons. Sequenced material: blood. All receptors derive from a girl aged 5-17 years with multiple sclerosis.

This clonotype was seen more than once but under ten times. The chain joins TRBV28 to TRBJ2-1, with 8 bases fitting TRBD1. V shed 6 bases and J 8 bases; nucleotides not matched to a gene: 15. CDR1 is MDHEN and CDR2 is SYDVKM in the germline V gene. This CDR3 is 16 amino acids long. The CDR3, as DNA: TGTGCCAGCAGCTCGACCCAGGGGGCGATTGGGGATGAGCAGTTCTTC. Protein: CASSSTQGAIGDEQFF.

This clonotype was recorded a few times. DNA for the CDR3: TGCAGTGCTAGAGATAGCGGCGGGAGCTACAATGAGCAGTTCTTC. Translation: CSARDSGGSYNEQFF. This chain uses TRBV20-1 with TRBJ2-1; the match to TRBD2 covers 7 bases. This CDR3 contains 15 residues. V gave up 0 bases and J gave up 3 bases; unmatched junction bases: 5. The germline V gene has CDR1 DFQATT and CDR2 SNEGSKA (reference sequence).

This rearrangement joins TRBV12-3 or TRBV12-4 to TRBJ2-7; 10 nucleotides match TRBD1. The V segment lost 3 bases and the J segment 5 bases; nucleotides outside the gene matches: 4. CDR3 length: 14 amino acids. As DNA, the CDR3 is TGTGCCAGCAGTTTTATAGGGACAGGGGACGAGCAGTACTTC. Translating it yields CASSFIGTGDEQYF.

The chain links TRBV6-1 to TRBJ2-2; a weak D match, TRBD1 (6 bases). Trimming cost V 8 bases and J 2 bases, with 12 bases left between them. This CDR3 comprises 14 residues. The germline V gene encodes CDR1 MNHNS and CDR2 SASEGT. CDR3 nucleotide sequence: TGTGCCAGCTTAGACAGGAGCAACACCGGGGAGCTGTTTTTT. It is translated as CASLDRSNTGELFF.

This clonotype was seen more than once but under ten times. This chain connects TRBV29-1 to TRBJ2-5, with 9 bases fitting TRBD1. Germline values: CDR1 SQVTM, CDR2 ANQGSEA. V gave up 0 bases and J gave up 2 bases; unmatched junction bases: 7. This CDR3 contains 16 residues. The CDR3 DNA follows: TGCAGCGTTGAAGATTGGGACAGGGAATCACAAGAGACCCAGTACTTC. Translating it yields CSVEDWDRESQETQYF. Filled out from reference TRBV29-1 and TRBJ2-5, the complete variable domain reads SAVISQKPSRDICQRGTSLTIQCQVDSQVTMMFWYRQQPGQSLTLIATANQGSEATYESGFVIDKFPISRPNLTFSTLTVSNMSPEDSSIYLCSVEDWDRESQETQYFGPGTRLLVL.

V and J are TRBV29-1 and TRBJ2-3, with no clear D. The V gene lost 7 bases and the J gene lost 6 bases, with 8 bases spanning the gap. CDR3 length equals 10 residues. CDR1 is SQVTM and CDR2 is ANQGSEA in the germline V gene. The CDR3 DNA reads TGCAGCGCCCGGTTGGATACGCAGTATTTT. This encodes CSARLDTQYF.